The T cell receptor (beta chain) under discussion was sequenced for a study of technical replicates of blood from a few donors. This CDR3 comprises 15 residues. Losses at the gene ends were 4 bases for V and 7 bases for J; bases not matched to a gene: 13. CDR1 and CDR2 (germline): SGDLS, YYNGEE. Assay used: immunoSEQ multiplex PCR; TCRdb lists only in-frame clones, some missing. The repertoire has about 82,000 clones, 96% of them found once; the top ten carry 0.3% to 0.4%. The sequence derives from a human donor in good health. The source material was T cells isolated from PBMCs. The chain recombines TRBV9 with TRBJ2-5; 7 nucleotides match TRBD2. The DNA of the CDR3 is TGTGCCAGCAGCCAAGGACATGGGCCGGGGGGGACCCAGTACTTC. Encoded protein: CASSQGHGPGGTQYF.